This T cell receptor beta chain was sequenced for a study of cytomegalovirus exposure and HLA in healthy donors. Findings of the study overall: In a later analysis, HLA-associated beta chains showed higher expansion and lower generation probabilities than comparable chains. According to a later analysis, donors in an Asian-associated ancestry cluster reportedly had fewer N-insertions than the roughly 670-donor mean.

PCR used 60 Vbeta primers and 13 Jbeta primers. Method: immunoSEQ multiplex PCR; TCRdb's copy keeps in-frame clones and lacks some. The sample holds roughly 60,000 clones, less than 85% seen once. From germline, CDR1 is GTSNPN and CDR2 SVGIG (reference sequence). V lost 2 bases and J 5 bases, leaving 12 bases between the germline ends. This CDR3 spans 13 amino acids. In its sample, this clone was seen once. Its antigen is not identified. The J gene is TRBJ1-2, the V gene TRBV30, with no clear D. This clonotype originated in a woman aged 25 to 39 in good health and CMV-seronegative. Sample: PBMCs. The CDR3 protein is CAWSIQAAYGYTF. CDR3 DNA sequence: TGTGCCTGGAGTATCCAAGCCGCATATGGCTACACCTTC.